Detailed here is one TCR beta chain. At one of its ends the junction is not consistent with the germline gene, which may arise from a read error. These data are taken from a study of blood T cell repertoires in COVID-19. Background on the study: Donors in the United States, Italy and Spain gave samples during acute or convalescent COVID-19.

CDR1 SGHKS and CDR2 YYEKEE come from the germline V gene (reference sequence). This CDR3 is 14 amino acids long. Patients at the Seattle site were enrolled during active infection and followed longitudinally. Produced via immunoSEQ multiplex PCR; TCRdb's table is partial and in-frame only. The sample contains more than 350,000 clones, more than 70% of which appear only once. The receptor comes from a woman in her thirties with COVID-19, enrolled during active disease. The sample comprised peripheral blood. The chain carries TRBV5-5 and TRBJ1-4, with D possibly matching TRBD1 (6 bases). The CDR3 nucleotides read TGTGCCAGCAGTTTGGGGGCGGGGGCTGAAAAACTGTTTTTT. Protein: CASSLGAGAEKLFF. Variable domain in full (rest from reference TRBV5-5 and TRBJ1-4): DAGVTQSPTHLIKTRGQQVTLRCSPISGHKSVSWYQQVLGQGPQFIFQYYEKEERGRGNFPDRFSARQFPNYSSELNVNALLLGDSALYLCASSLGAGAEKLFFGSGTQLSVL.